Sequencing of this TCR beta chain was carried out in a study of technical replicates of blood from a few donors. V lost 4 bases and J lost 10; bases outside the gene matches: 14. Germline loops: CDR1 SGHDN, CDR2 FVKESK. The CDR3 totals 17 residues. The protocol was immunoSEQ multiplex PCR, while the TCRdb copy is restricted to in-frame clones and leaves out a portion. The sample holds roughly 11,000 clones, approximately 93% seen once. The clonotype comes from a human donor in good health. V is TRBV14 and J is TRBJ2-1, with 12 bases that match TRBD2. Sequencing used PBMCs. DNA of the CDR3: TGTGCCAGCAGCCGGAACCTTCTAGCGGGAGGGCCAGGGGAGCAGTTCTTC. Protein product: CASSRNLLAGGPGEQFF.